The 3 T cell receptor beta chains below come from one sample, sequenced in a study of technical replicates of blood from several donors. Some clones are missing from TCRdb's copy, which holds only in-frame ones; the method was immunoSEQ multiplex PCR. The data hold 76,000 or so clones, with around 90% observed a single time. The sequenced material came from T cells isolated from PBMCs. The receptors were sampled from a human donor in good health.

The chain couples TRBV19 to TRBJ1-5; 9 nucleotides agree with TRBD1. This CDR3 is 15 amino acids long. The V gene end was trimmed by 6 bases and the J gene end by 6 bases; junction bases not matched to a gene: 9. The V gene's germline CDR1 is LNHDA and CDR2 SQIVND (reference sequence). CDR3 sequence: CASRPPTGGGQPQHF. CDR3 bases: TGTGCCAGTAGACCACCCACAGGGGGCGGTCAGCCCCAGCATTTT.

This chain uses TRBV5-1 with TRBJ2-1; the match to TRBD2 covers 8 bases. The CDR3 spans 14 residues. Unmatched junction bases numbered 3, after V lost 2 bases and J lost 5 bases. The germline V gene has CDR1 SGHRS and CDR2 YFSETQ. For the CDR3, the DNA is TGCGCCAGCAGCTTTACTAGCGGTGACAATGAGCAGTTCTTC. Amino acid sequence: CASSFTSGDNEQFF.

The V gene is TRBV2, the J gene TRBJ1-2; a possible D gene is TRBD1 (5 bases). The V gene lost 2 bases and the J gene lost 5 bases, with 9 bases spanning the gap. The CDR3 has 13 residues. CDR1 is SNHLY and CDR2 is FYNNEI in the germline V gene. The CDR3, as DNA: TGTGCCAGCAGTGAATGGGGGGGGTATGGCTACACCTTC. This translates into CASSEWGGYGYTF.